The 26 T cell receptor beta chains below come from one sample, sequenced in a study of tumor and adjacent non-tumor tissue in lung cancer (dated by TCRdb to 2017 to 2018). Libraries were built with multiplex PCR. These reads were obtained on an Illumina HiSeq 2500. TCRbeta libraries were constructed through three rounds of nested PCR with primers (Table S4) according to protocols adapted from ARM-PCR. Through fastp at Q25 and MiXCR, TCRdb rebuilt clones from the public reads, retaining in-frame beta chains. Each entry is one CDR3 protein sequence, shown with its most common DNA and genes. This sample holds some 70,000 distinct CDR3 sequences; roughly 75% were observed only once. Around a quarter of the sample is taken by the ten largest. Bulk unsorted tissue served as the source for RNA extraction, and RNA quality was assessed using a NanoDrop ND-1000 and an Agilent 2100. Normal lung samples were distant non-tumor tissue taken more than 3 cm from the tumor edge.

The sample consisted of distant non-tumor lung tissue. The source of these receptors is a woman aged 45 to 65 with non-small cell lung cancer.

In regard to this clonotype: An end of the junction differs from the germline gene, which may be a read error. The CDR3 DNA reads as TGCAATGCTAGAGCCTCCCAGGGTAGTACGGTAGATACACAGTATTTT. Translation gives CNARASQGSTVDTQYF. V gene TRBV20-1 combines with J gene TRBJ2-3; a possible D gene is TRBD1 (5 bases). The CDR3 totals 16 residues. Germline CDR1 is DFQATT and CDR2 is SNEGSKA (reference sequence).

This clonotype appeared a few times. A read error is possible here, since a much larger clone lies one base away. V usage is TRBV12-3 or TRBV12-4 and J usage is TRBJ2-1; tentative D call: TRBD2 (6 bases). The CDR3 extends over 14 amino acids. The CDR3 loop is CASNLGSGVNEQFF. The CDR3 DNA follows: TGTGCCAGCAATTTAGGTTCGGGAGTCAATGAGCAGTTCTTC.

For this clonotype: With a much larger clone just one base away, this may be a read error. The rearrangement uses TRBV7-8 and TRBJ2-2; D is undetermined. Germline values: CDR1 SGHVS, CDR2 FQNEAQ. The CDR3 sequence is 15 residues long. The CDR3 sequence is CARSLATAYTGELFF. For the CDR3, the DNA is TGTGCCAGGAGCTTAGCCACGGCTTACACCGGGGAGCTGTTTTTT.

Note on this clonotype: A read error may explain this, as a much larger clone is one base away. This chain links TRBV6-2 or TRBV6-3 with TRBJ2-3; perhaps TRBD2 as D (6 bases). This CDR3 is 15 amino acids long. Trimming removed 10 bases at V and 3 bases at J, with 20 bases between. CDR1 MNHEY and CDR2 SVGEGT come from the germline V gene. As DNA, the CDR3 is TGTGCCAACATTGAGAGTCTAGCGAGAACAGATACGCAGTATTTT. Its protein is CANIESLARTDTQYF.

This clonotype was seen once. The CDR3 does not end in the conserved phenylalanine or tryptophan, so this is likely a read error. The chain recombines TRBV20-1 with TRBJ2-7; D might be TRBD1 (5 bases). The length of the CDR3 is 16 residues. V dropped 1 base and J dropped 3 bases, with 19 bases sitting between them. Germline CDR1 reads DFQATT; CDR2 reads SNEGSKA (reference sequence). CDR3 protein: CSARGQRADTCYEQYL. The CDR3 coding sequence is TGCAGTGCTAGAGGCCAAAGGGCGGACACCTGCTACGAGCAGTACCTC.

There are many counts of this clonotype. V usage is TRBV6-1 and J usage is TRBJ2-2; D gene ambiguous. This CDR3 comprises 13 residues. Germline V gives CDR1 MNHNS, CDR2 SASEGT. The germline V and J ends were trimmed by 2 bases and 6 bases, with 7 bases remaining between them. As DNA, the CDR3 is TGTGCCAGCAGTGAACAGTCCGCCGGGGAGCTGTTTTTT. Protein product: CASSEQSAGELFF.

The V and J genes are TRBV11-2 and TRBJ2-2; possible D gene TRBD1, 7 bases. Per germline, CDR1 SGHAT and CDR2 FQNNGV. The CDR3 is 19 amino acids. The V and J ends lost 4 bases and 7 bases respectively, with 28 bases between them. The CDR3 protein is CASSCSPWVMTGRIGELFF. In DNA, the CDR3 is TGTGCCAGCAGCTGTTCCCCCTGGGTCATGACAGGGAGGATCGGGGAGCTGTTTTTT.

Comment on this clonotype: One base away lies a much larger clone, so this may be a sequencing read error. V and J are TRBV5-4 and TRBJ1-2; 12 bases agree with TRBD1. CDR1 and CDR2 (germline): SGHNT, YYREEE (reference sequence). The CDR3 is 15 residues long. CDR3 amino acids: CASSVGQGADYDYTF. CDR3 coding DNA: TGTGCCAGCAGCGTGGGACAGGGGGCAGACTATGACTACACCTTC.

In this sample, this clonotype turned up a few times. The chain combines TRBV2 with TRBJ2-3, with 7 bases lining up with TRBD2. This CDR3 is built from 14 residues. J gave up 5 bases and V 6 bases, and 8 bases lay outside the gene matches. Germline loops: CDR1 SNHLY, CDR2 FYNNEI. The CDR3 DNA sequence: TGTGCCAGCAGGGGCGGGGGAGGCCGAGATACGCAGTATTTT. Its protein product is CASRGGGGRDTQYF.

For this clonotype: An end of the junction differs from the germline gene, which may be a read error. The chain has TRBV11-3 and TRBJ2-2, with TRBD2 matching over 7 bases. Germline loops: CDR1 SGHNT, CDR2 YENEEA. The CDR3 totals 15 residues. CDR3 coding DNA: TGTCCCAGCAGCTCCGGGGGAGGGGTACCCGGGGAGCTCTTTTTT. Its protein product is CPSSSGGGVPGELFF.

This clonotype was recorded at least ten times. The V and J genes are TRBV20-1 and TRBJ1-4; no clear D. This CDR3 contains 14 residues. Germline-derived CDR1 and CDR2 are DFQATT and SNEGSKA (reference sequence). Trimming removed 4 bases at V and 8 bases at J, with 17 bases between. The CDR3, as DNA: TGCAGTGCTACGGAGTCGGCGGCGGAAGAAAAACTGTTTTTT. Amino acid sequence: CSATESAAEEKLFF.

This clonotype showed up just a few times. This rearrangement joins TRBV7-9 to TRBJ2-5, with 14 bases lining up with TRBD2. CDR3 length: 17 amino acids. The ends lost 3 bases at V and 4 bases at J; junction bases unmatched: 7. Germline lookup yields CDR1 SEHNR and CDR2 FQNEAQ (reference sequence). CDR3: CASSFVSGTSGRETQYF. In DNA form, the CDR3 reads TGTGCCAGCAGCTTTGTTAGTGGGACTAGCGGGAGAGAGACCCAGTACTTC.

Here the CDR3 DNA reads TGTGCCAGCTCACCACGGGGGCCGACGGGCACTGAAGCTTTCTTT. The encoded protein is CASSPRGPTGTEAFF. The rearrangement links TRBV18 to TRBJ1-1; D might be TRBD1 (6 bases). V lost 1 base and J 4 bases, leaving 13 bases between the germline ends. Germline CDR1 and CDR2: KGHSH and LQKENI. The CDR3 sequence is 15 residues long.

This clonotype was counted at least ten times. The rearrangement links TRBV6-6 to TRBJ1-4; D is undetermined. Germline V lookup: CDR1 MNHNY, CDR2 SVGAGI (reference sequence). The V end was cut by 6 bases, the J end by 0 bases, with 8 bases between. The CDR3 length is 14 residues. The CDR3: CASRTRSTNEKLFF. The CDR3 DNA follows: TGTGCCAGCAGGACACGGTCAACTAATGAAAAACTGTTTTTT.

Note on this clonotype: Relative to the germline gene, one junction end is altered; a read error may explain this. The chain uses TRBV11-2 and TRBJ2-7; 8 bases fit TRBD2. From germline, CDR1 is SGHAT and CDR2 FQNNGV. The CDR3 is 14 residues long. CDR3 DNA sequence: TGTGCTAGCAGCTCCCGACTAGCGAGCTGCGAGCAGTACTTC. It specifies CASSSRLASCEQYF.

Turning to this clonotype: A much larger clone differs from this one at a single base, so this may be a read error. The J gene is TRBJ1-5, the V gene TRBV20-1; possibly TRBD1 for D (5 bases). CDR1 and CDR2 (germline): DFQATT, SNEGSKA (reference sequence). The length of the CDR3 is 16 residues. Here the CDR3 reads CSAGTRGNNRNQPRHF. CDR3 nucleotide sequence: TGCAGTGCTGGCACGAGGGGCAATAATCGCAATCAGCCCCGGCATTTT.

The rearrangement uses TRBV10-3 and TRBJ2-3; D remains unclear. CDR3 length: 16 residues. Germline loops: CDR1 ENHRY, CDR2 SYGVKD. Trimming left V 11 bases short and J 1 base short, with 22 bases between. The CDR3 spells CAVCVGVVDRTDTQYF. In nucleotides, the CDR3 is TGTGCCGTATGCGTAGGAGTGGTGGATCGCACAGATACGCAGTATTTT.

Points on this clonotype: This may come from a read error, since a much larger clone is one base off. The J gene is TRBJ2-1, the V gene TRBV4-1; a weak D match, TRBD1 (5 bases). The CDR3 is 17 amino acids. The germline V gene has CDR1 MGHRA and CDR2 YSYEKL. The CDR3 nucleotides read TGCACCAGCAGCCTCAAGGAGCGCTGCGACAGCCTCTCCGGGCGGTTCTTC. It yields the protein CTSSLKERCDSLSGRFF.

Worth noting for this clonotype: An end of the junction does not agree with germline; a read error may underlie this. This chain connects TRBV11-3 to TRBJ2-1; D remains ambiguous. CDR3 length: 13 residues. Germline V gene data show CDR1 as SGHNT and CDR2 as YENEEA. CDR3 amino acids: CASSLDWNSEQFF. CDR3 nucleotide sequence: TGTGCCAGCAGCTTAGATTGGAACAGTGAGCAGTTTTTC. The full variable domain, with the rest looked up from reference TRBV11-3 and TRBJ2-1, is EAGVVQSPRYKIIEKKQPVAFWCNPISGHNTLYWYLQNLGQGPELLIRYENEEAVDDSQLPKDRFSAERLKGVDSTLKIQPAELGDSAVYLCASSLDWNSEQFFGPGTRLTVL.

Worth noting for this clonotype: A much more abundant neighbour one base away suggests this may be a read error. V is TRBV20-1 and J is TRBJ1-2; 7 bases are a match to TRBD1. CDR3 length equals 16 residues. Germline CDR1 reads DFQATT; CDR2 reads SNEGSKA (reference sequence). V dropped 4 bases and J dropped 4; count of bases not matched to a gene: 15. CDR3 sequence reads: CSAIVDRSKVTYGYTF. CDR3 in DNA: TGCAGTGCTATAGTGGACAGGTCTAAGGTCACCTATGGCTACACCTTC.

In regard to this clonotype: A clone one base away is much larger, so this may be a read error. This sequence joins TRBV20-1 and TRBJ2-5, with 9 bases fitting TRBD2. The CDR3 consists of 12 residues. CDR1 is DFQATT and CDR2 is SNEGSKA in the germline V gene (reference sequence). V was pared by 6 bases and J by 9 bases, with 8 bases of the junction left unmatched. CDR3 DNA sequence: TGCAGTGCCCTAGCGGGAAAGGAGGCCCAGTACTTC. Amino acid sequence: CSALAGKEAQYF.

A word on this clonotype: This clone may be a read error of a much larger clone one base away. V usage is TRBV12-3 or TRBV12-4 and J usage is TRBJ2-2; weak D call: TRBD1 (6 bases). This CDR3 is built from 14 residues. The CDR3 DNA reads TGTGTCAGCAGTTTAACAGGGATGTCCGGGGAGCTGTTTTTT. Translating gives CVSSLTGMSGELFF.

This clonotype is a singleton in its sample. The CDR3 carries no conserved terminal phenylalanine or tryptophan, so it likely arises from a read error. The limits of the CDR3 on the DNA are not certain, so only TCRdb's listed CDR3 is given. The chain recombines TRBV4-1 with TRBJ2-5; the D call TRBD2 from the table was never checked on the DNA. CDR1 is MGHRA and CDR2 is YSYEKL in the germline V gene. Counting both end residues, the CDR3 totals 17 amino acids. This CDR3 reads CASSQGGRGGERETLYI.

Concerning this clonotype itself: Germline and junction disagree at one end, which may indicate a read error. The chain employs TRBV12-3 or TRBV12-4 and TRBJ2-7, with a possible D match to TRBD2 (6 bases). CDR3 size: 17 residues. The CDR3, as DNA: TGCGCCAGCAGTTATGGGGGGACTTGCGGTATTTCCTACGAGCAATACTTC. The encoded protein is CASSYGGTCGISYEQYF.

About this clonotype itself: At one boundary the junction diverges from the germline segment, which might be a read error. The rearrangement joins TRBV20-1 to TRBJ2-1; 8 bases line up with TRBD1. Germline V CDR1 and CDR2: DFQATT, SNEGSKA (reference sequence). The CDR3 consists of 13 residues. The CDR3, as DNA: TGCGGTGCTCCGACAGGGGCAGGCAATGAGCAGTTTTTC. Translation: CGAPTGAGNEQFF.

Turning to this clonotype: The CDR3 carries no conserved terminal phenylalanine or tryptophan, so it likely arises from a read error. The chain carries TRBV6-6 and TRBJ1-1; D is perhaps TRBD1 (6 bases). There are 13 residues in the CDR3. V gave up 6 bases and J gave up 1 base, with 9 bases separating them. Germline values: CDR1 MNHNY, CDR2 SVGAGI (reference sequence). Here the CDR3 DNA reads TGTGCCAGCAGACCGACAGGGAACACTGAAGCTTTCCTA. This sequence encodes CASRPTGNTEAFL.